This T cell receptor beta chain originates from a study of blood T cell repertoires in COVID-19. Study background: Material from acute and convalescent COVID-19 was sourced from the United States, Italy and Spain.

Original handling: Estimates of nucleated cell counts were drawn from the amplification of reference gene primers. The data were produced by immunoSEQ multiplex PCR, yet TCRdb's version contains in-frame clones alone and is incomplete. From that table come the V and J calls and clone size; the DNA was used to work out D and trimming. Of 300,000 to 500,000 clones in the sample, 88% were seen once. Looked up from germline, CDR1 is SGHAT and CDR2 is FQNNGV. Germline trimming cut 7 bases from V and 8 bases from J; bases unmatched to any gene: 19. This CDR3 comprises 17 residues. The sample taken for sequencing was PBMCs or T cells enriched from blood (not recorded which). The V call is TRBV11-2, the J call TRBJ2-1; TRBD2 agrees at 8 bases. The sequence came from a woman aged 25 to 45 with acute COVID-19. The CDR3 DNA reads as TGTGCCAGCAACAGAGGGTCGGGTGCGGGGGGTCATGATGAGCAGTTCTTC. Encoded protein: CASNRGSGAGGHDEQFF.